At least ten counts were recorded for the clone carrying this T cell receptor beta chain. Its antigen remains unknown. Amplification targeted TCR beta CDR3 regions from RNA transcripts. HTBI primers were used for first-round RT-PCR of the TCR CDR3. Using its own MiXCR run on the multiplex PCR reads, TCRdb lists one record per CDR3 protein. The sample holds about 660,000 distinct CDR3 sequences, 45% seen once. These data originate in a study of T cells in Graves' hyperthyroidism and ophthalmopathy. Trimming removed 0 bases at V and 13 bases at J, with 18 bases between. Germline V gene data show CDR1 as SGHVS and CDR2 as FQNEAQ. This CDR3 has 14 residues. The study's findings and limits: From stable hyperthyroidism, ophthalmopathy was separated by a 13 V-J model.

Exclusion of patients followed from uncontrolled infection, other autoimmune disease, pregnancy or lactation. Used for diagnoses were clinical symptoms, serum thyroxine and TRAb, thyroid ultrasound and orbital computed tomography. This sequence joins TRBV7-8 and TRBJ2-5; no reliable D call. Sequencing used peripheral blood or thyroid tissue (not recorded which). The sequence came from an adult man with Graves' disease, either hyperthyroidism or ophthalmopathy (not recorded which). CDR3 amino acids: CASSLATSPLLGYF. DNA of the CDR3: TGTGCCAGCAGCTTAGCAACCTCTCCGCTCCTCGGGTACTTC.